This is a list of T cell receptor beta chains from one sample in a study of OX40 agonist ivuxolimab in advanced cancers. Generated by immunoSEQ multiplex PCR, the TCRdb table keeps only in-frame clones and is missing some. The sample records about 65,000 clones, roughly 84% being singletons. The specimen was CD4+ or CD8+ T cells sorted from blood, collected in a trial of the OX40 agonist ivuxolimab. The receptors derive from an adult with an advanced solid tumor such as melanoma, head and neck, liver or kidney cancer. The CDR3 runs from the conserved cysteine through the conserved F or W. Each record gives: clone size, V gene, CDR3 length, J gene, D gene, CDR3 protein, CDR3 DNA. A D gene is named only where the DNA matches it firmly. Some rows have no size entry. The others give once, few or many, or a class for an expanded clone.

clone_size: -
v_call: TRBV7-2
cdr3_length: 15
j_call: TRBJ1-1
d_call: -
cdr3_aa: CASSFKTGWDTEAFF
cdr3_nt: TGTGCCAGCAGCTTTAAGACCGGGTGGGATACTGAAGCTTTCTTT

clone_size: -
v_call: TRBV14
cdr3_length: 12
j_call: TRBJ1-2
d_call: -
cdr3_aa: CASSPLGRGNTF
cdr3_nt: TGTGCCAGCAGCCCCCTTGGCAGGGGCAATACCTTC

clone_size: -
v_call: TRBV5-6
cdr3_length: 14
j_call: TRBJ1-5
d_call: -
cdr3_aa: CASSLYDRNQPQHF
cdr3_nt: TGTGCCAGCAGCTTATACGACAGAAATCAGCCCCAGCATTTT

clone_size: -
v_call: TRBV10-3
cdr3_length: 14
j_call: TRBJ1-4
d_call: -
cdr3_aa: CAISEASGKEKLFF
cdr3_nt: TGTGCCATCAGTGAGGCGTCAGGAAAGGAAAAACTGTTTTTT

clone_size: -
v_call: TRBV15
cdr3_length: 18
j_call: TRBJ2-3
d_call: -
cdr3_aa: CATSSIRGAHLPPDTQYF
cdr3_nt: TGTGCCACCAGCAGCATACGCGGGGCGCACCTCCCTCCAGATACGCAGTATTTT

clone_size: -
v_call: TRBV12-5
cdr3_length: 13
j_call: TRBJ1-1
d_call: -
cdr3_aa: CASGLGMNTEAFF
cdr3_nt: TGTGCTAGTGGTTTGGGCATGAACACTGAAGCTTTCTTT

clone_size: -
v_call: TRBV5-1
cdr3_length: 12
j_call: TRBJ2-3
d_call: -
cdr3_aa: CASSLSTDTQYF
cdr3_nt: TGCGCCAGCAGCTTGTCCACAGATACGCAGTATTTT

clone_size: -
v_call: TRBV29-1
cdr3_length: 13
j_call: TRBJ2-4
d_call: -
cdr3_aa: CSVSSLAKNIQYF
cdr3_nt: TGCAGCGTTTCGTCTCTAGCCAAAAACATTCAGTACTTC

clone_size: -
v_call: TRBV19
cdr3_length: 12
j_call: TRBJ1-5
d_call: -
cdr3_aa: CASSIGSQPQHF
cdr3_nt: TGTGCCAGTAGTATAGGGAGTCAGCCCCAGCATTTT

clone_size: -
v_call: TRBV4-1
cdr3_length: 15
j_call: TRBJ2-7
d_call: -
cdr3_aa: CASSQGSGSSYEQYF
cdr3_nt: TGCGCCAGCAGCCAAGGATCCGGGAGCTCCTACGAGCAGTACTTC

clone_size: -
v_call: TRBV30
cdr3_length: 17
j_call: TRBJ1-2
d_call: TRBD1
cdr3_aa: CAWSTTGGARPNYGYTF
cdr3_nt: TGTGCCTGGAGTACTACAGGGGGCGCGAGGCCCAACTATGGCTACACCTTC

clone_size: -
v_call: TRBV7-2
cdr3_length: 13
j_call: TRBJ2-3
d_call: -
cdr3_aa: CASSRIAGDTQYF
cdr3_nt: TGTGCCAGCAGCCGTATCGCCGGGGATACGCAGTATTTT

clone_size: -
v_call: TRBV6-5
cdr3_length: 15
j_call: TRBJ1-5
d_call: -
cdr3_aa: CASSYSGGNNQPQHF
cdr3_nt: TGTGCCAGCAGTTACTCCGGCGGCAACAATCAGCCCCAGCATTTT

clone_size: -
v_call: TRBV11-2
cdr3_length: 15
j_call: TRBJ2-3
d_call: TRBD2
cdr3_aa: CASSLGTSSTDTQYF
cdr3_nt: TGTGCCAGCAGCTTAGGGACTAGTAGCACAGATACGCAGTATTTT

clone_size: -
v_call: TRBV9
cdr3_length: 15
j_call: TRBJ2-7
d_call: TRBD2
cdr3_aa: CASSATGTSGYEQYF
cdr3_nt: TGTGCCAGCAGCGCAACCGGGACTAGCGGCTACGAGCAGTACTTC

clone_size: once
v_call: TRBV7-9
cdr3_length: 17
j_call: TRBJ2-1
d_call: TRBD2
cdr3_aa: CASSLALGGGLTDEQFF
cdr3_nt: TGTGCCAGCAGCTTAGCGCTGGGCGGGGGGCTCACGGATGAGCAGTTCTTC

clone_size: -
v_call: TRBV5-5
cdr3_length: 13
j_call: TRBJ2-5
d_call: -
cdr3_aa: CASSPRGKETQYF
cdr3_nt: TGTGCCAGCAGCCCCCGGGGTAAAGAGACCCAGTACTTC

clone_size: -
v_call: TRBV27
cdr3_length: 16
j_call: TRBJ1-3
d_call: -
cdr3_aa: CASSLSTGSSGNTIYF
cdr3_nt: TGTGCCAGCAGTTTGTCTACAGGGAGCTCTGGAAACACCATATATTTT

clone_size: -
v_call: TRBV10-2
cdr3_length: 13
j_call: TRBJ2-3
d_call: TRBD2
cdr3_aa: CASMKRGGDTQYF
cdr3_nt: TGCGCCAGCATGAAGCGGGGGGGTGATACGCAGTATTTT

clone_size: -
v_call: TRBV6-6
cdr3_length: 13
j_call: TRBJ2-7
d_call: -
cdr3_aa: CASAGGTTYEQYF
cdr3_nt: TGTGCCAGTGCCGGTGGCACCACCTACGAGCAGTACTTC

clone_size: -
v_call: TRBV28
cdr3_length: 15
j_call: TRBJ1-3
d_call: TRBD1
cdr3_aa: CASSPADRAENTIYF
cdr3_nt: TGTGCCAGCAGCCCCGCGGACAGGGCTGAAAACACCATATATTTT

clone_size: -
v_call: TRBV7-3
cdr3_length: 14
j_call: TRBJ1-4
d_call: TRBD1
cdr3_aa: CASSLDRGSEKLFF
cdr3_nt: TGTGCCAGCAGCCTGGACAGGGGGTCTGAAAAACTGTTTTTT

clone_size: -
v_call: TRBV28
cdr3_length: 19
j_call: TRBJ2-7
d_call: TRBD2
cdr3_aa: CASRDRGGRQTTKIYEQYF
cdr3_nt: TGTGCCAGCAGGGACCGGGGGGGGCGCCAAACGACGAAGATCTACGAGCAGTACTTC

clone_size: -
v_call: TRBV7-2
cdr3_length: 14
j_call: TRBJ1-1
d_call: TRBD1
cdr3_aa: CASSSQGADTEAFF
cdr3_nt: TGTGCCAGCAGCTCCCAGGGGGCTGACACTGAAGCTTTCTTT

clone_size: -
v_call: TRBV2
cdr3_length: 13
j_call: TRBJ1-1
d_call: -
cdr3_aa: CASSDDRNTEAFF
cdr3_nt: TGTGCCAGCAGTGATGACAGGAACACTGAAGCTTTCTTT

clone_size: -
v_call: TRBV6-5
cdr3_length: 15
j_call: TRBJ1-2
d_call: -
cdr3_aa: CASSYSPGDYYGYTF
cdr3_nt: TGTGCCAGCAGTTACTCTCCCGGAGATTACTATGGCTACACCTTC

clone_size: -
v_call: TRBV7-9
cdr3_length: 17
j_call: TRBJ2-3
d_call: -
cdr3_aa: CASSFLSGTVGTDTQYF
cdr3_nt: TGTGCCAGCAGCTTTTTGAGCGGGACAGTCGGCACAGATACGCAGTATTTT

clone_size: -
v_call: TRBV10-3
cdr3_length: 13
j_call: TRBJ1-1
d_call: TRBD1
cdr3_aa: CAISTGRVAEAFF
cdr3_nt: TGTGCCATCTCGACAGGGAGGGTCGCTGAAGCTTTCTTT

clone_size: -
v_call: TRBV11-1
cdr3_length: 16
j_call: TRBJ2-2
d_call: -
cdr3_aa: CASSPPGWGGAGELFF
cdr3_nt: TGTGCCAGCAGCCCCCCCGGGTGGGGGGGCGCCGGGGAGCTGTTTTTT

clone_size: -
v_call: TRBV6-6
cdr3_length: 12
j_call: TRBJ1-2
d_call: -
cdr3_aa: CASSYRGGGYTF
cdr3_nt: TGTGCCAGCAGTTACCGAGGGGGAGGCTACACCTTC

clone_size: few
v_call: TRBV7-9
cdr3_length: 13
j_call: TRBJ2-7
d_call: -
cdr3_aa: CASSLPGSYEQYF
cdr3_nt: TGTGCCAGCAGCTTACCGGGGTCCTACGAGCAGTACTTC

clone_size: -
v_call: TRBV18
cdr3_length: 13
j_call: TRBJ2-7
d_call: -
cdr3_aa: CASSPQGDYEQYF
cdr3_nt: TGTGCCAGCTCACCCCAGGGTGACTACGAGCAGTACTTC

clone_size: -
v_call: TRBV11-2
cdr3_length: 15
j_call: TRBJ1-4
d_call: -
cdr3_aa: CASSPGVREGEKLFF
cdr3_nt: TGTGCCAGCAGCCCCGGCGTGAGGGAGGGGGAAAAACTGTTTTTT

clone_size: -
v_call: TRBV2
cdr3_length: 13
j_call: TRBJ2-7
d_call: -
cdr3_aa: CASSERGVGEQYF
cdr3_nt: TGTGCCAGCAGTGAAAGGGGGGTGGGCGAGCAGTACTTC

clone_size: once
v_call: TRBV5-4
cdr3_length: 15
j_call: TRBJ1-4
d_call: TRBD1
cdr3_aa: CASSFIAGQGEKLFF
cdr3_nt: TGTGCCAGCAGCTTTATTGCGGGACAGGGGGAAAAACTGTTTTTT

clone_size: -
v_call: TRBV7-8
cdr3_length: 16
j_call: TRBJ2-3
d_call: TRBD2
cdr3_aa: CASSPRLAGGTDTQYF
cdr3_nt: TGTGCCAGCAGCCCACGACTAGCGGGGGGCACAGATACGCAGTATTTT

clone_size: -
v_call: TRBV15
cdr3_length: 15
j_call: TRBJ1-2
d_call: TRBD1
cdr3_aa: CATSRETGTGGGYTF
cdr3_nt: TGTGCCACCAGCAGAGAAACCGGGACAGGGGGCGGCTACACCTTC

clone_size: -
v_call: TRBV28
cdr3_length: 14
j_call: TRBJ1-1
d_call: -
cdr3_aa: CASSNRRRNTEAFF
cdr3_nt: TGTGCCAGCAGTAACCGTCGAAGGAACACTGAAGCTTTCTTT

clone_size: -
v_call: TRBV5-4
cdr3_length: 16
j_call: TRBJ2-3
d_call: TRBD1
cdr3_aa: CASSRGDRGGTDTQYF
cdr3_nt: TGTGCCAGCAGCAGAGGGGACAGGGGGGGCACAGATACGCAGTATTTT

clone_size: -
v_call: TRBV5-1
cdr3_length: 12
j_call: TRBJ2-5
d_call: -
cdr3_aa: CASTSRVETQYF
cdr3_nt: TGCGCCTCAACTAGCAGGGTAGAGACCCAGTACTTC

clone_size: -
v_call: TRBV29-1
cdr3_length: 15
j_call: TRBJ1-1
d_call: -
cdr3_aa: CSVEVRGPSNTEAFF
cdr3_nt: TGCAGCGTTGAAGTTCGGGGGCCCTCGAACACTGAAGCTTTCTTT

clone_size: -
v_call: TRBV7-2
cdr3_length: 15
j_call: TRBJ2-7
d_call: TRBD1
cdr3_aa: CASSWDRGQTDEQYF
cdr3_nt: TGTGCCAGCAGCTGGGACAGGGGGCAAACTGACGAGCAGTACTTC

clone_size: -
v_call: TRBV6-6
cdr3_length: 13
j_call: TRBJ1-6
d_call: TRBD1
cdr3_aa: CASSQDRDSPLHF
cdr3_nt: TGTGCCAGCAGTCAGGACAGGGATTCACCCCTCCACTTT

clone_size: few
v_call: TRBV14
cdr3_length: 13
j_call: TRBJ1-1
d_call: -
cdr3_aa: CASSQAKNTEAFF
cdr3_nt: TGTGCCAGCAGCCAAGCAAAGAACACTGAAGCTTTCTTT

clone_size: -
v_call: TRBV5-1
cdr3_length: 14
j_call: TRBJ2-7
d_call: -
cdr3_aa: CASSLGQGWYEQYF
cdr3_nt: TGCGCCAGCAGCTTGGGGCAGGGGTGGTACGAGCAGTACTTC

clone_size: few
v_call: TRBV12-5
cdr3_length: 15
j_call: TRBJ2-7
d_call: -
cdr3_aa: CASGFPTGYRLEQYF
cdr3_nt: TGTGCTAGTGGTTTCCCCACAGGGTACAGACTCGAGCAGTACTTC

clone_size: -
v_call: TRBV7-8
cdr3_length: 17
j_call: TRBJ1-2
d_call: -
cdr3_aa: CASSLDGTGIVNYGYTF
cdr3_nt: TGTGCCAGCAGCTTAGACGGGACGGGAATCGTTAACTATGGCTACACCTTC

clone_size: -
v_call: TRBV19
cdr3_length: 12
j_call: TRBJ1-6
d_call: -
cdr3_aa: CASSIASGRLHF
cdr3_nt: TGTGCCAGTAGTATAGCGTCCGGCAGGCTCCACTTT

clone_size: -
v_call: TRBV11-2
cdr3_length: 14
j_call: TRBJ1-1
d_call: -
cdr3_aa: CASSPPGQTLSAFF
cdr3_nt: TGTGCCAGCAGCCCACCAGGACAAACGCTGTCGGCTTTCTTT